This TCR beta chain is from a study of blood T cell repertoires in COVID-19. Across the study: Acute-phase and convalescent COVID-19 samples originated in the United States, Italy and Spain. Nucleic acid was either cDNA or gDNA, and it came from T cells, B-cell-depleted T cells, or PBMCs.

The CDR3 contains 13 residues. Germline assignment: CDR1 KGHDR and CDR2 SFDVKD. V was clipped by 5 bases and J by 6 bases, with 7 bases between them. As originally analysed: Reference gene primer amplification yielded estimated nucleated cell counts. The data were produced by immunoSEQ multiplex PCR, yet TCRdb's version contains in-frame clones alone and is incomplete. V, J and clone size are taken as reported in that table, and D and trimming were inferred from the DNA itself. Among 100,000 to 150,000 clones listed, approximately 90% were seen once. The clonotype was recovered from a human donor in a cohort sampled during active COVID-19. The chain is built from TRBV24-1 and TRBJ1-6; no reliable D call. The sample taken for sequencing was peripheral blood. The CDR3: CATSVAINSPLHF. Here the CDR3 DNA reads TGTGCCACCAGTGTAGCTATTAATTCACCCCTCCACTTT.